These T cell receptor beta chains were read from a single sample in a study of cytomegalovirus exposure and HLA in healthy donors. TCRdb's table, derived via immunoSEQ multiplex PCR, lists solely in-frame clones and lacks some. This sample yields 100,000 or so clones, of which under 80% are seen a single time; 6.3% belongs to the top ten. The specimen was PBMCs. Source of these receptors: a young woman in good health and CMV-seronegative. Both conserved end residues are part of each CDR3. The D gene is left open where the match is weak. Clone sizes are given selectively: once, few, many, or a class where the clone is expanded.

j_call v_call clone_size cdr3_length d_call cdr3_nt cdr3_aa
TRBJ1-2 TRBV11-1 few 14 . TGTGCCAGCAGCTCGGCGGGGGGATACTATGGCTACACCTTC CASSSAGGYYGYTF
TRBJ1-4 TRBV18 once 15 TRBD1 TGTGCCAGCTCACCAAGGACAGGGGGGGACGAAAAACTGTTTTTT CASSPRTGGDEKLFF
TRBJ2-3 TRBV5-1 once 16 . TGCGCCAGCAGCCCCGGGAGCAATTTGGGAGCAGATACGCAGTATTTT CASSPGSNLGADTQYF
TRBJ2-7 TRBV7-2 few 14 . TGTGCCAGCAGCTTAACTCCGGGAGTCTACGAGCAGTACTTC CASSLTPGVYEQYF
TRBJ2-7 TRBV28 . 16 TRBD2 TGTGCCAGCAGAACAGGAGGGACTAGCGGAACCTACGAGCAGTACTTC CASRTGGTSGTYEQYF
TRBJ2-3 TRBV27 . 14 TRBD2 TGTGCCAGCAGTGGGCTAGCGGTCACAGATACGCAGTATTTT CASSGLAVTDTQYF
TRBJ2-7 TRBV7-2 . 14 . TGTGCCAGCAGCTCTGGGCGTTACCCCTACGAGCAGTACTTC CASSSGRYPYEQYF
TRBJ1-2 TRBV2 . 11 . TGTGCCAGCGGGGGGGCGTCGGGCTACACCTTC CASGGASGYTF
TRBJ1-2 TRBV4-1 . 16 . TGCGCCAGCAGCCAAGATCTGTCAGGAATCCAATATGGCTACACCTTC CASSQDLSGIQYGYTF
TRBJ2-5 TRBV11-2 . 18 TRBD2 TGTGCCAGCAGCCCTTTCGCCGGGACTAGCGGGAAGCAAGAGACCCAGTACTTC CASSPFAGTSGKQETQYF
TRBJ2-5 TRBV7-9 few 14 . TGTGCCAGCAGCCCACTCAGGGACCAAGAGACCCAGTACTTC CASSPLRDQETQYF
TRBJ2-5 TRBV10-3 . 15 . TGTGCCATCAGTGAGGAAAGGCGGGGAGTGAACGGCCAGTACTTC CAISEERRGVNGQYF
TRBJ2-3 TRBV19 . 15 TRBD2 TGTGCCAGTAGTAAACAGCGGGGTGGCGGAGATACGCAGTATTTT CASSKQRGGGDTQYF
TRBJ2-2 TRBV7-9 few 12 . TGTGCCAGCAGCTTAAGCCCCGGGGAGCTGTTTTTT CASSLSPGELFF
TRBJ2-7 TRBV29-1 . 12 . TGCAGCGTCATAACTGGACATGCCGAGCAGTACTTC CSVITGHAEQYF
TRBJ1-1 TRBV11-2 . 13 . TGTGCCAGCAGCTTTTGGCAGAACACTGAAGCTTTCTTT CASSFWQNTEAFF
TRBJ2-1 TRBV4-2 . 16 . TGTGCCAGCAGCCAAAGCGTATCGGGAGTTGGCAATGAGCAGTTCTTC CASSQSVSGVGNEQFF
TRBJ1-4 TRBV7-2 . 15 . TGTGCCAGCAGCTTGACGAGGGGGTCAGGTGAAAAACTGTTTTTT CASSLTRGSGEKLFF
TRBJ2-4 TRBV4-1 . 16 TRBD2 TGCGCCAGCAGCCAAGAGGGGGAGGGGACCAAAAACATTCAGTACTTC CASSQEGEGTKNIQYF
TRBJ2-1 TRBV7-2 few 16 TRBD2 TGTGCCAGCAGCTTAACCCTAGCGGGGAGGAACAATGAGCAGTTCTTC CASSLTLAGRNNEQFF
TRBJ1-6 TRBV6-1 few 14 . TGTGCCAGCAGTTCGCGGGTCGGAAATTCACCCCTCCACTTT CASSSRVGNSPLHF
TRBJ2-3 TRBV6-5 few 14 . TGTGCCAGCAGTTACAGGGGGGGGACAGATACGCAGTATTTT CASSYRGGTDTQYF
TRBJ1-1 TRBV21-1 . 13 . TGTGCCAGCAGCATTACAGGGGGCACTGAAGCTTTCTTT CASSITGGTEAFF
TRBJ2-5 TRBV5-1 . 16 . TGCGCCAGCAGCTTGGATGCTTACCTAATGATGGAGACCCAGTACTTC CASSLDAYLMMETQYF
TRBJ2-7 TRBV27 . 14 . TGTGCCAGCAGTACCCTACTAGGGTTACACGAGCAGTACTTC CASSTLLGLHEQYF
TRBJ1-2 TRBV10-3 . 13 . TGTGCCATCAGTGAACAGGGCAGCTATGGCTACACCTTC CAISEQGSYGYTF
TRBJ2-7 TRBV4-3 . 13 . TGCGCCAGCAGCCAAGATAGGCGGTACGAGCAGTACTTC CASSQDRRYEQYF
TRBJ1-2 TRBV9 . 15 TRBD1 TGTGCCAGCAGCGTAGACCTGACAGGGGGCTATGGCTACACCTTC CASSVDLTGGYGYTF
TRBJ2-1 TRBV10-3 . 15 . TGTGCCATCAGTGAGAGAGACCCTCGTGAGGCCGAGCAGTTCTTC CAISERDPREAEQFF
TRBJ2-1 TRBV5-1 . 14 . TGCGCCAGCAGCTTAGACGGGCGGGCCGATGAGCAGTTCTTC CASSLDGRADEQFF
TRBJ1-1 TRBV5-1 . 15 . TGCGCCAGCAGCTCCCTGGCGGGGGCTGGGACTGAAGCTTTCTTT CASSSLAGAGTEAFF
TRBJ2-3 TRBV18 . 15 . TGTGCCAGCTCACCACCCGCAGGGTGGGCAGATACGCAGTATTTT CASSPPAGWADTQYF
TRBJ2-7 TRBV5-1 . 17 TRBD2 TGCGCCAGCAGCTTTATCCCCGGAGGGGAGGGCTCCTACGAGCAGTACTTC CASSFIPGGEGSYEQYF
TRBJ2-2 TRBV27 few 14 . TGTGCCAGCTCCTACCTCGACAGCCTCGGGGAGCTGTTTTTT CASSYLDSLGELFF
TRBJ2-3 TRBV30 . 11 . TGTGCCTGGAGTACAGGAGATACGCAGTATTTT CAWSTGDTQYF
TRBJ1-2 TRBV30 . 14 TRBD1 TGTGCCTGGAGTTCACGCCAGGGGGCCGAAGGCTACACCTTC CAWSSRQGAEGYTF
TRBJ1-1 TRBV2 few 13 . TGTGCCAGCAGCGGGCCAGGACTCACTGAAGCTTTCTTT CASSGPGLTEAFF
TRBJ1-1 TRBV4-2 . 16 . TGTGCCAGCAGCCAAGGGTTCGGCGGGGAGAACACTGAAGCTTTCTTT CASSQGFGGENTEAFF
TRBJ2-7 TRBV11-2 . 15 . TGTGCCAGCAGCGCTATAAGAGGATCTTTCGACGAGCAGTACTTC CASSAIRGSFDEQYF
TRBJ1-1 TRBV5-1 . 11 . TGCGCCAGCTCAGAGAACACTGAAGCTTTCTTT CASSENTEAFF
TRBJ2-4 TRBV5-1 . 16 TRBD2 TGCGCCAGCAGCTCGGCGACTAGCGGAGCCAAAAACATTCAGTACTTC CASSSATSGAKNIQYF
TRBJ1-2 TRBV6-1 . 13 . TGTGCCAGCGACACAGGGAGGGCCCGTGGCTACACCTTC CASDTGRARGYTF
TRBJ1-2 TRBV19 few 15 TRBD1 TGTGCCAGTAGGGTGACAGGGATCGGAAACTATGGCTACACCTTC CASRVTGIGNYGYTF
TRBJ1-4 TRBV6-5 few 16 . TGTGCCAGCAGTTACTCCGGAGGGGCAACTAATGAAAAACTGTTTTTT CASSYSGGATNEKLFF
TRBJ2-7 TRBV4-2 . 16 TRBD2 TGTGCCAGCAGCCAACAAAGCGGGGGGGCTGTGGACGAGCAGTACTTC CASSQQSGGAVDEQYF
TRBJ2-3 TRBV5-1 . 14 TRBD1 TGCGCCAGCAGCTTGGCGGGACAGGGAGATACGCAGTATTTT CASSLAGQGDTQYF
TRBJ2-7 TRBV6-1 . 13 . TGTGCCAGCAGTCCAACAGGGTCCTACGAGCAGTACTTC CASSPTGSYEQYF
TRBJ2-1 TRBV2 . 15 . TGTGCCAGCATACAAGAGGGAGGCTCCTACAATGAGCAGTTCTTC CASIQEGGSYNEQFF
TRBJ2-7 TRBV10-1 . 15 TRBD1 TGCGCCAGCAGTGATACCGGGACAGGGGGCAACGAGCAGTACTTC CASSDTGTGGNEQYF
TRBJ2-5 TRBV28 . 13 . TGTGCCAGCAGTTTCCCAGGGCGGGAGACCCAGTACTTC CASSFPGRETQYF
TRBJ2-7 TRBV6-6 . 13 TRBD1 TGTGCCAGCAGTAACGGACAGGGCTACGAGCAGTACTTC CASSNGQGYEQYF
TRBJ2-5 TRBV28 once 12 . TGTGCCAGCAGACGGACAGTAGAGACCCAGTACTTC CASRRTVETQYF
TRBJ1-1 TRBV29-1 . 12 . TGCAGCGTTGGGTGGGGGGACACTGAAGCTTTCTTT CSVGWGDTEAFF